This T cell receptor (beta chain) was recorded in a study of blood T cells in healthy people across ages. Concerning this clonotype: What it binds is not known.

The CDR3 is 16 residues long. The trim removed 4 bases at V and 7 bases at J, leaving 14 bases unmatched. The V gene's germline CDR1 is SGHRS and CDR2 YFSETQ. Whole-study findings and limits: Correlation between TCR beta diversity and naive T cell percentage was strong.

Sample-barcoded 5' priming and a J-beta primer mix drove a second PCR of 7 to 11 cycles. TCRdb reanalysed the 5' RACE reads using MiXCR and keeps one entry per CDR3 protein. The sample includes hundreds of thousands of distinct CDR3 sequences, 52% of them seen just once. The specimen sequenced was blood. This clonotype was sampled from an elderly woman in good health. The rearrangement uses TRBV5-1 and TRBJ2-7; 10 nucleotides match TRBD2. For the CDR3, the DNA is TGCGCCAGCAGCATCGGACTAGCGGCTTCCTACAATGAGCAGTACTTC. Translating it yields CASSIGLAASYNEQYF.